A selection of T cell receptor beta chains follows, all from one sample in a study of T cells after yellow fever vaccination. TCRdb analysed the 5' RACE reads with MiXCR anew, one entry per CDR3 protein. The table shows a few hundred thousand distinct CDR3 sequences, with 5.2% occurring only once. Material: CD4+ T cells sorted from PBMCs, obtained on the day of the yellow fever booster vaccination. These receptors came from a man younger than 35 who received the YFV17D yellow fever vaccine. The CDR3 runs from the conserved cysteine through the conserved F or W. A D gene is named only where the DNA matches it firmly. Size is omitted from some rows. Given values are once, few, many or a class for expanded clones.

length: 13; J: TRBJ2-3; D: .; V: TRBV5-1; size: many; DNA: TGCGCCAGCAGCTTGGACGGGTCGGATACGCAGTATTTT; CDR3: CASSLDGSDTQYF
length: 14; J: TRBJ2-3; D: .; V: TRBV7-2; size: many; DNA: TGTGCCAGCAGCTCGAGGGGAAGCACAGATACGCAGTATTTT; CDR3: CASSSRGSTDTQYF
length: 14; J: TRBJ2-1; D: TRBD1; V: TRBV9; size: .; DNA: TGTGCCAGCAGCGTAGAAGTAAGGGGGCAGGAGCAGTTCTTC; CDR3: CASSVEVRGQEQFF
length: 15; J: TRBJ1-4; D: .; V: TRBV2; size: many; DNA: TGTGCCAGCAGTGAAGACACGGCGGGAAACGAAAAACTGTTTTTT; CDR3: CASSEDTAGNEKLFF
length: 16; J: TRBJ1-5; D: .; V: TRBV19; size: .; DNA: TGTGCCAGTAGTATGAGGGGCCAGGCAGGGCCAGGGCCCCAGCATTTT; CDR3: CASSMRGQAGPGPQHF
length: 16; J: TRBJ2-5; D: .; V: TRBV6-5; size: many; DNA: TGTGCCAGCAGTTACGGCGGGGCTGAAACAGGGGAGACCCAGTACTTC; CDR3: CASSYGGAETGETQYF
length: 13; J: TRBJ2-5; D: TRBD2; V: TRBV7-8; size: many; DNA: TGTGCCAGCTTGACTAGCGGCCAAGAGACCCAGTACTTC; CDR3: CASLTSGQETQYF
length: 13; J: TRBJ1-3; D: TRBD1; V: TRBV7-2; size: .; DNA: TGTGCCAGCAGCCTCAGGGGGGAGGACACCATATATTTT; CDR3: CASSLRGEDTIYF
length: 14; J: TRBJ1-2; D: TRBD1; V: TRBV5-6; size: many; DNA: TGTGCCAGCAGTTTGGGACAGGCTAACTATGGCTACACCTTC; CDR3: CASSLGQANYGYTF
length: 15; J: TRBJ1-2; D: .; V: TRBV10-3; size: .; DNA: TGTGCCATCAGTGAACCCCCGACAGAATTCTATGGCTACACCTTC; CDR3: CAISEPPTEFYGYTF
length: 16; J: TRBJ2-3; D: .; V: TRBV7-2; size: .; DNA: TGTGCCAGCAGGGTACAGGGGGGGGCTCGCACAGATACGCAGTATTTT; CDR3: CASRVQGGARTDTQYF
length: 16; J: TRBJ2-2; D: .; V: TRBV7-2; size: many; DNA: TGTGCCAGCAGCTTATTAGGGACCGTGAACACCGGGGAGCTGTTTTTT; CDR3: CASSLLGTVNTGELFF
length: 15; J: TRBJ1-3; D: .; V: TRBV7-9; size: .; DNA: TGTGCCAGCAACCGGGGGCCCCTCTCTGGAAACACCATATATTTT; CDR3: CASNRGPLSGNTIYF
length: 13; J: TRBJ2-1; D: .; V: TRBV29-1; size: many; DNA: TGCAGCGCCAGGGGCGAACCCTACAATGAGCAGTTCTTC; CDR3: CSARGEPYNEQFF
length: 15; J: TRBJ2-2; D: .; V: TRBV6-1; size: .; DNA: TGTGCCAGCAGTGCCGGGGCTTTTAACACCGGGGAGCTGTTTTTT; CDR3: CASSAGAFNTGELFF